The entry that follows covers one TCR beta chain sequence. Antigen unknown. These data originate in a study of breast tumors, draining lymph nodes, adjacent tissues. General study findings and limits: Tumor and nontumor repertoires were significantly more similar in luminal-like than in basal-like breast cancer. Compared with lymph nodes, tumors were less diverse; compared with nontumor tissue, more.

The CDR3 has 15 residues. Germline loops: CDR1 SNHLY, CDR2 FYNNEI. Trimming stripped 1 base from V and 3 bases from J, with 7 bases between. TCRdb passed the multiplex PCR reads through MiXCR, listing each CDR3 protein once. The sample has fewer than 15,000 distinct CDR3 sequences; around 55% are singletons. The receptor's source is a female donor with breast cancer. Some clones in this sample may be carry-over from other donors' samples. J is TRBJ2-6 and V is TRBV2; D remains unclear. The sample comprised tumor-adjacent breast tissue. CDR3 sequence: CASSEVTGGANVLTF. Written as DNA, the CDR3 is TGTGCCAGCAGTGAAGTGACCGGTGGGGCCAACGTCCTGACTTTC.